This passage covers 13 T cell receptor beta chains from one sample sequenced in a study of shared clonotypes between healthy human individuals. Clones were read by immunoSEQ multiplex PCR, and TCRdb kept only the in-frame ones, dropping some. The data hold hundreds of thousands of clones, with roughly 83% observed a single time. Sequenced material: PBMCs. Every receptor here comes from a woman between 40 and 55 years old in good health. Some clones in this sample may be carry-over from other donors' samples.

The rearrangement links TRBV6-1 to TRBJ2-7; D is undetermined. The germline gives CDR1 MNHNS, CDR2 SASEGT. This CDR3 comprises 14 residues. V lost 2 bases and J 0 bases, leaving 8 bases between the germline ends. CDR3 sequence: CASSELRNSYEQYF. CDR3 DNA sequence: TGTGCCAGCAGTGAACTTCGAAACTCCTACGAGCAGTACTTC.

The V gene is TRBV28, the J gene TRBJ1-2, with 7 positions matching TRBD1. V was pared by 3 bases and J by 0 bases, with 10 bases of the junction left unmatched. The CDR3 consists of 17 residues. The germline gives CDR1 MDHEN, CDR2 SYDVKM. The CDR3 here is CASSFSGTEPTNYGYTF. The CDR3 DNA is TGTGCCAGCAGTTTTTCCGGGACAGAGCCAACTAACTATGGCTACACCTTC.

This chain links TRBV28 with TRBJ2-5, with a possible D match to TRBD1 (5 bases). Germline-derived CDR1 and CDR2 are MDHEN and SYDVKM. Trimming cost V 10 bases and J 0 bases, with 12 bases left between them. The CDR3 is made up of 13 amino acids. CDR3 coding DNA: TGTGCCATTGGGGCAGAGTACCAAGAGACCCAGTACTTC. This encodes CAIGAEYQETQYF. The full variable domain, with the rest looked up from reference TRBV28 and TRBJ2-5, is DVKVTQSSRYLVKRTGEKVFLECVQDMDHENMFWYRQDPGLGLRLIYFSYDVKMKEKGDIPEGYSVSREKKERFSLILESASTNQTSMYLCAIGAEYQETQYFGPGTRLLVL.

This clone was seen many times. The V and J genes are TRBV7-9 and TRBJ1-3; D is possibly TRBD1 (6 bases). This CDR3 comprises 16 residues. Germline V gene lookup returns CDR1 SEHNR and CDR2 FQNEAQ (reference sequence). V lost 4 bases, J lost 0 bases, and 13 bases lay in between. The CDR3 protein is CASSSGAGTSGNTIYF. The DNA of the CDR3 is TGTGCCAGCAGCTCAGGGGCAGGGACCTCTGGAAACACCATATATTTT.

Many counts were recorded for this clone. The chain recombines TRBV6-6 with TRBJ1-1; no firm D call. Per the germline V gene, CDR1 is MNHNY and CDR2 is SVGAGI (reference sequence). The CDR3 runs to 14 residues. The V end lost 0 bases, the J end lost 0 bases, and 5 bases lay between the germline ends. DNA of the CDR3: TGTGCCAGCAGTTACTCGACTCTGAACACTGAAGCTTTCTTT. This gives the protein CASSYSTLNTEAFF.

Only a few counts were recorded for this clone. The chain combines TRBV2 with TRBJ2-4; TRBD2 agrees at 8 bases. The CDR3 spans 15 residues. Looked up from germline, CDR1 is SNHLY and CDR2 is FYNNEI. The trim removed 7 bases at V and 7 bases at J, leaving 12 bases unmatched. Written as DNA, the CDR3 is TGTGCCAGCACGCAACCGGCGGGAGGTGGGAACATTCAGTACTTC. Its translation is CASTQPAGGGNIQYF.

V usage is TRBV28 and J usage is TRBJ1-1, with 8 bases identical to TRBD1. The germline gives CDR1 MDHEN, CDR2 SYDVKM. V lost 6 bases, J lost 3 bases, and 6 bases stayed unmatched. The CDR3 loop spans 14 amino acids. CDR3 DNA: TGTGCCAGCAGGCATGGGACAGGTCACACTGAAGCTTTCTTT. Its translation: CASRHGTGHTEAFF.

This chain connects TRBV29-1 to TRBJ1-2; 8 bases are a match to TRBD1. Germline V gene data show CDR1 as SQVTM and CDR2 as ANQGSEA. The V and J ends lost 7 bases and 6 bases, in that order; junction bases with no gene match: 10. The length of the CDR3 is 13 residues. The CDR3 DNA follows: TGCAGCGGAGCCTTCGACAGGGGCAATGGCTACACCTTC. Its protein product is CSGAFDRGNGYTF.

V and J are TRBV13 and TRBJ2-1, with TRBD2 identical over 10 bases. This CDR3 region has 18 residues. V shed 4 bases and J 0 bases; nucleotides not matched to a gene: 9. Germline V CDR1 and CDR2: PRHDT, FYEKMQ (reference sequence). DNA for the CDR3: TGTGCCAGCAGCTCAACTAGCGGGACGACCCACTCCTACAATGAGCAGTTCTTC. It translates to CASSSTSGTTHSYNEQFF.

The chain has TRBV9 and TRBJ1-4; possibly TRBD1 for D (5 bases). This CDR3 contains 14 residues. Germline V gene sequence: CDR1 SGDLS, CDR2 YYNGEE. Trimming took off 4 bases at V and 5 bases at J, with 12 bases between the two ends. Written as DNA, the CDR3 is TGTGCCAGCAGCCAGTGGGCAGGGAATGAAAAACTGTTTTTT. The encoded protein is CASSQWAGNEKLFF.

This clone was detected many times. This same CDR3 is encoded by further DNA sequences in the sample. The chain uses TRBV29-1 and TRBJ2-3; D unresolved. V gave up 4 bases and J gave up 0 bases, with 14 bases separating them. The CDR3 covers 15 residues. Germline assignment: CDR1 SQVTM and CDR2 ANQGSEA. CDR3 DNA sequence: TGCAGCGTTGTCTTGCCGGTAACTAGCACAGATACGCAGTATTTT. Translating it yields CSVVLPVTSTDTQYF.

The sample holds one count of this clone. This sequence joins TRBV15 and TRBJ2-2; TRBD2 aligns across 7 bases. The CDR3 covers 15 residues. Germline CDR1 is LNHNV and CDR2 is YYDKDF (reference sequence). The V and J ends lost 0 bases and 6 bases, in that order; junction bases with no gene match: 4. CDR3 region: CATSRDRAGAGELFF. CDR3 bases: TGTGCCACCAGCAGAGATCGGGCGGGAGCCGGGGAGCTGTTTTTT.

The rearrangement uses TRBV5-1 and TRBJ2-5, with D possibly matching TRBD2 (6 bases). V lost 4 bases, J lost 5 bases, and 21 bases lay in between. The CDR3 totals 16 residues. Germline CDR1 is SGHRS and CDR2 is YFSETQ. The CDR3 nucleotides are TGCGCCAGCAGCCGACATGGGACTCCCGGAGGGGAGACCCAGTACTTC. It translates to CASSRHGTPGGETQYF.